These T cell receptor beta chains were read from a single sample in a study of control samples from healthy donors and cancer patients. Repertoires were generated with immunoSEQ multiplex PCR, while TCRdb's copy carries only in-frame clones and drops some. The repertoire includes approximately 140,000 clones, 93% of them detected once, and approximately 5.7% sits in the top ten. Specimen: blood. These receptors were obtained from a man aged 18 to 35 in good health. The CDR3 runs from the conserved cysteine through the conserved F or W. A D gene is named only where the DNA matches it firmly. Rows may omit the clone size; those that give it use once, few, many or a size class.

D: TRBD1; V: TRBV28; J: TRBJ1-2; size: -; CDR3: CASSSAPPTGAQGYTF; DNA: TGTGCCAGCAGTTCCGCACCACCTACAGGGGCTCAGGGCTACACCTTC
D: -; V: TRBV7-3; J: TRBJ2-2; size: medium-sized; CDR3: CASRSLQAGELFF; DNA: TGTGCCAGCAGGTCCCTCCAGGCCGGGGAGCTGTTTTTT
D: TRBD1; V: TRBV3-1/TRBV3-2; J: TRBJ2-7; size: -; CDR3: CASSRLITGGEQYF; DNA: TGTGCCAGCAGCCGATTAATTACAGGGGGCGAGCAGTACTTC
D: -; V: TRBV5-1; J: TRBJ2-7; size: -; CDR3: CASSSGPTTEQYF; DNA: TGCGCCAGCAGCTCGGGCCCGACGACCGAGCAGTACTTC
D: TRBD2; V: TRBV5-1; J: TRBJ2-7; size: -; CDR3: CASSHGEGYEQYF; DNA: TGCGCCAGCAGCCACGGGGAGGGGTACGAGCAGTACTTC
D: TRBD1; V: TRBV28; J: TRBJ2-3; size: -; CDR3: CASSFLGQGGKDTQYF; DNA: TGTGCCAGCAGTTTCCTCGGACAGGGGGGGAAAGATACGCAGTATTTT
D: TRBD2; V: TRBV10-3; J: TRBJ2-3; size: -; CDR3: CAIRLARSTDTQYF; DNA: TGTGCCATCAGACTAGCGCGCAGCACAGATACGCAGTATTTT
D: -; V: TRBV7-3; J: TRBJ2-2; size: -; CDR3: CASSPLRTPVGELFF; DNA: TGTGCCAGCAGCCCCCTGAGGACTCCGGTTGGGGAGCTGTTTTTT
D: -; V: TRBV12-3/TRBV12-4; J: TRBJ1-1; size: -; CDR3: CASLPGENTEAFF; DNA: TGTGCCAGCTTACCCGGAGAGAACACTGAAGCTTTCTTT
D: -; V: TRBV13; J: TRBJ1-2; size: -; CDR3: CASSLDRTRDGYTF; DNA: TGTGCCAGCAGCTTAGATAGGACTCGGGATGGCTACACCTTC
D: -; V: TRBV3-1/TRBV3-2; J: TRBJ2-7; size: -; CDR3: CASSQEPGTYEQYF; DNA: TGTGCCAGCAGCCAAGAACCGGGGACATACGAGCAGTACTTC